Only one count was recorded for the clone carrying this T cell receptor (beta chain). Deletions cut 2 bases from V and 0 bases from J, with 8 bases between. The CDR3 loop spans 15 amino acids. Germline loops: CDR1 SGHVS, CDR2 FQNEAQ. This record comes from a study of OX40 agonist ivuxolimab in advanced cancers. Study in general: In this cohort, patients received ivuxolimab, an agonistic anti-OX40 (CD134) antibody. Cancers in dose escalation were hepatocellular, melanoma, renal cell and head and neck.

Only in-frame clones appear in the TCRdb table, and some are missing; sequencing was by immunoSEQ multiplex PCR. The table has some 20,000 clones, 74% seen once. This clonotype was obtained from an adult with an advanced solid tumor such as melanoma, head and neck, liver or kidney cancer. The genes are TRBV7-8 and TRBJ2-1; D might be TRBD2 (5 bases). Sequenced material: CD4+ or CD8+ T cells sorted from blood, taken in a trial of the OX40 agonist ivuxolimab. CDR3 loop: CASSLFSGSYNEQFF. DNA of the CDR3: TGTGCCAGCAGCTTATTCAGCGGCTCCTACAATGAGCAGTTCTTC. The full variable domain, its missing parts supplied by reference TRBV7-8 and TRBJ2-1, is GAGVSQSPRYKVAKRGQDVALRCDPISGHVSLFWYQQALGQGPEFLTYFQNEAQLDKSGLPSDRFFAERPEGSVSTLKIQRTQQEDSAVYLCASSLFSGSYNEQFFGPGTRLTVL.